This TCR beta chain originates from a study of blood T cell repertoires in COVID-19. About the study: COVID-19 samples from acute and convalescent phases originated in the United States, Italy and Spain. T cells, B-cell-depleted T cells, or PBMCs supplied cDNA or gDNA.

Authors' methods: Reference gene primer amplification yielded estimated nucleated cell counts. Clones were read by immunoSEQ multiplex PCR, and TCRdb kept only the in-frame ones, dropping some. For V, J and clone size, that table is used; D and trimming come from the DNA. The repertoire holds tens of thousands of clones, with around nine tenths as singletons. The V end was cut by 4 bases, the J end by 2 bases, with 15 bases between. Germline V gene sequence: CDR1 MGHRA, CDR2 YSYEKL. This CDR3 has 15 amino acids. The sequenced material came from peripheral blood. This chain links TRBV4-1 with TRBJ2-7; D is possibly TRBD1 (6 bases). The clonotype was recovered from a human donor in a cohort sampled during active COVID-19. This chain's CDR3 is CASSLSQGVAYEQYF. The CDR3 DNA follows: TGCGCCAGCAGCCTCTCACAGGGAGTTGCCTACGAGCAGTACTTC.